A single sample is the source of the 19 T cell receptor beta chains below, sequenced in a study of T cells after yellow fever vaccination. Using its own MiXCR run on the 5' RACE reads, TCRdb lists one record per CDR3 protein. This sample has just under 600,000 distinct CDR3 sequences; roughly 14% occur once, and the top ten carry 11% to 15%. Sample: PBMCs, taken on the day of the yellow fever booster vaccination. These TCRs come from a man between 25 and 39 years old who received the YFV17D yellow fever vaccine.

This clonotype has a handful of counts. The chain links TRBV12-3 or TRBV12-4 to TRBJ2-2, with 12 bases matching TRBD2. This CDR3 contains 16 residues. V gave up 6 bases and J gave up 3 bases; unmatched junction bases: 5. The CDR3 nucleotides read TGTGCCAGCAGCCCCACTAGCGGGAGGCACACCGGGGAGCTGTTTTTT. Translated, it gives CASSPTSGRHTGELFF.

The CDR3 DNA sequence: TGTGCCAGCAGCGCGGGACACCCACCGGAGCAGTACTTC. It is translated as CASSAGHPPEQYF. The chain couples TRBV12-3 or TRBV12-4 to TRBJ2-7, with D perhaps matching TRBD1 or TRBD2 (6 bases each). The CDR3 is 13 residues long. Between the trimmed V and J ends, which lost 6 bases and 7 bases, there was a span of 16 bases.

This clonotype appeared a few times. The chain links TRBV4-3 to TRBJ2-7, with TRBD2 matching 7 bases. Trimming at V came to 3 bases and at J to 2 bases, leaving 13 bases not matched to a gene. CDR3 length equals 17 residues. Per germline, CDR1 LGHNA and CDR2 YSLEER. The CDR3 DNA is TGCGCCAGCAGCCAGGGGCTCCTTTCTAGCGGCACCTACGAGCAGTACTTC. Amino acid sequence: CASSQGLLSSGTYEQYF.

Only a few counts were recorded for this clonotype. The V and J genes are TRBV6-2 or TRBV6-3 and TRBJ1-5; D remains ambiguous. Germline V CDR1 and CDR2: MNHEY, SVGEGT. Trimming took off 7 bases at V and 6 bases at J, with 13 bases between the two ends. This CDR3 has 13 residues. The CDR3 loop is CASTDIGVQPQHF. CDR3 DNA: TGTGCCAGCACCGATATCGGGGTTCAGCCCCAGCATTTT.

This chain connects TRBV14 to TRBJ2-1; unclear D gene. The CDR3 has 15 residues. Trimming cost V 0 bases and J 6 bases, with 12 bases left between them. Looked up from germline, CDR1 is SGHDN and CDR2 is FVKESK. CDR3 bases: TGTGCCAGCAGCCAAGATGAAGTTCCCGGCAATGAGCAGTTCTTC. Residues: CASSQDEVPGNEQFF.

The rearrangement uses TRBV5-1 and TRBJ2-5; 14 bases are shared with TRBD2. The CDR3 runs 16 residues. Germline lookup yields CDR1 SGHRS and CDR2 YFSETQ. Trimming cost V 3 bases and J 5 bases; bases outside gene matches: 6. CDR3 amino acids: CASSSGLAGARETQYF. DNA for the CDR3: TGCGCCAGCAGCTCGGGACTAGCGGGAGCACGGGAGACCCAGTACTTC. Drawing the rest from reference TRBV5-1 and TRBJ2-5, the complete variable domain is KAGVTQTPRYLIKTRGQQVTLSCSPISGHRSVSWYQQTPGQGLQFLFEYFSETQRNKGNFPGRFSGRQFSNSRSEMNVSTLELGDSALYLCASSSGLAGARETQYFGPGTRLLVL.

V usage is TRBV5-1 and J usage is TRBJ1-2; D uncertain. The CDR3 runs 13 residues. V was trimmed by 3 bases and J by 5 bases, leaving 11 bases between them. Germline V gene sequence: CDR1 SGHRS, CDR2 YFSETQ. The CDR3 sequence: CASSSQTDYGYTF. CDR3 nucleotides: TGCGCCAGCAGCTCGCAGACGGATTATGGCTACACCTTC.

CDR3 sequence reads: CASSARTAPYEQYF. The CDR3 region has the DNA TGTGCCAGCAGCGCACGGACAGCCCCCTACGAGCAGTACTTC. This rearrangement joins TRBV9 to TRBJ2-7; weak D call: TRBD1 (6 bases). This CDR3 has 14 amino acids. Germline loops: CDR1 SGDLS, CDR2 YYNGEE. Trimming stripped 3 bases from V and 2 bases from J, with 12 bases between.

This clonotype was counted between two and nine times. This chain uses TRBV28 with TRBJ2-5; D is possibly TRBD2 (6 bases). Germline CDR1 reads MDHEN; CDR2 reads SYDVKM. The CDR3 sequence is 13 residues long. V lost 7 bases, J lost 6 bases, and 15 bases lay in between. The CDR3 nucleotides read TGTGCCAGCACCTCAGGAGGGGTACAGACCCAGTACTTC. It specifies CASTSGGVQTQYF.

This clonotype was seen at least ten times. The chain has TRBV5-1 and TRBJ2-6, with D maybe TRBD1 (5 bases). Trimming took off 3 bases at V and 1 base at J, with 8 bases between the two ends. The germline V gene encodes CDR1 SGHRS and CDR2 YFSETQ. The CDR3 contains 15 residues. As DNA, the CDR3 is TGCGCCAGCAGCTCGCAGGGTTCTGGGGCCAACGTCCTGACTTTC. Its protein product is CASSSQGSGANVLTF.

The CDR3, as DNA: TGCAGTGCCTCGCCAGGGGCTTACACTGAAGCTTTCTTT. Its protein product is CSASPGAYTEAFF. The chain employs TRBV20-1 and TRBJ1-1; a possible D gene is TRBD1 (6 bases). This CDR3 has 13 amino acids. From germline, CDR1 is DFQATT and CDR2 SNEGSKA (reference sequence). The V end was cut by 6 bases, the J end by 3 bases, with 14 bases between.

This clonotype was seen ten or more times. The chain couples TRBV29-1 to TRBJ2-2, with D unresolved. Germline V gives CDR1 SQVTM, CDR2 ANQGSEA. The CDR3 runs 12 residues. With 5 bases removed from V and 1 base from J, the gap between germline ends came to 5 bases. CDR3 in amino acids: CSVSGNTGELFF. In DNA, the CDR3 is TGCAGCGTTTCCGGGAACACCGGGGAGCTGTTTTTT.

This clonotype was seen a few times. The chain has TRBV20-1 and TRBJ2-3; TRBD2 might be the D (6 bases). CDR3 length: 12 residues. Trimming took off 5 bases at V and 4 bases at J, with 10 bases between the two ends. Germline values: CDR1 DFQATT, CDR2 SNEGSKA (reference sequence). CDR3 sequence: CSAGGPADTQYF. As DNA, the CDR3 is TGCAGTGCTGGAGGGCCCGCAGATACGCAGTATTTT.

In nucleotides, the CDR3 is TGTGCCAGCAGTTATGGGTTCATAGGTTCCTACAATGAGCAGTTCTTC. Amino acids: CASSYGFIGSYNEQFF. V and J are TRBV11-2 and TRBJ2-1; no firm D call. In germline, CDR1 is SGHAT, CDR2 FQNNGV. CDR3 length: 16 amino acids. Between the trimmed V and J ends, which lost 6 bases and 1 base, there was a span of 16 bases.

This clonotype has more than one count but fewer than ten. The CDR3 spells CATSSSLAGYNEQFF. The CDR3, as DNA: TGTGCCACCAGCAGTAGCCTAGCGGGATACAATGAGCAGTTCTTC. This rearrangement joins TRBV15 to TRBJ2-1; 9 nucleotides match TRBD2. The CDR3 is 15 residues long. Looked up from germline, CDR1 is LNHNV and CDR2 is YYDKDF (reference sequence). After removal of 3 bases from V and 4 bases from J, the junction contained 4 bases not matched to a gene.

The chain links TRBV9 to TRBJ2-5, with a possible D match to TRBD2 (5 bases). V was trimmed by 0 bases and J by 1 base, leaving 13 bases between them. Germline V CDR1 and CDR2: SGDLS, YYNGEE. The CDR3 totals 16 residues. The chain's CDR3 is CASSVGGNGVQETQYF. As DNA, the CDR3 is TGTGCCAGCAGCGTAGGAGGGAACGGGGTCCAAGAGACCCAGTACTTC.

The chain employs TRBV6-5 and TRBJ2-7, with D perhaps matching TRBD2 (6 bases). Per the germline V gene, CDR1 is MNHEY and CDR2 is SVGAGI. This CDR3 has 15 residues. With 0 bases removed from V and 3 bases from J, the gap between germline ends came to 12 bases. The CDR3 coding sequence is TGTGCCAGCAGTTACTCCGGGAGTTCACTCTACGAGCAGTACTTC. This gives the protein CASSYSGSSLYEQYF.

A few counts support this clonotype. The chain joins TRBV7-9 to TRBJ2-5; a weak D match, TRBD2 (6 bases). V shed 4 bases and J shed 7 bases, with 10 bases lying between them. CDR1 is SEHNR, CDR2 FQNEAQ, per germline (reference sequence). CDR3 length: 12 amino acids. The CDR3 here is CASSWLEGTQYF. The CDR3 DNA reads TGTGCCAGCAGCTGGCTGGAGGGGACCCAGTACTTC.

In its sample, this clonotype was seen a few times. The V gene is TRBV5-1, the J gene TRBJ2-5; the match to TRBD2 covers 8 bases. Germline CDR1 SGHRS, CDR2 YFSETQ. The CDR3 spans 15 residues. V was clipped by 2 bases and J by 2 bases; unmatched bases: 5. This CDR3 is CASSFGGLEQETQYF. The CDR3 coding sequence is TGCGCCAGCAGCTTCGGGGGACTAGAGCAAGAGACCCAGTACTTC. The full variable domain, in which reference TRBV5-1 and TRBJ2-5 provide the parts outside the CDR3, is KAGVTQTPRYLIKTRGQQVTLSCSPISGHRSVSWYQQTPGQGLQFLFEYFSETQRNKGNFPGRFSGRQFSNSRSEMNVSTLELGDSALYLCASSFGGLEQETQYFGPGTRLLVL.